These 27 T cell receptor beta chains were all obtained from the same sample, sequenced in a study of blood T cell repertoires in COVID-19. Libraries were prepared by immunoSEQ multiplex PCR; TCRdb keeps only in-frame clonotypes and omits some of them. The sample carries 220,000 or so clones, 65% to 85% recorded once. Sequenced: PBMCs or T cells enriched from blood (not recorded which). The receptors originated from a woman in her fifties or sixties who had recovered from COVID-19.

This clone has just a few counts. The rearrangement joins TRBV5-1 to TRBJ2-7; TRBD2 aligns across 9 bases. Unmatched junction bases numbered 8, after V lost 4 bases and J lost 0 bases. The germline V gene has CDR1 SGHRS and CDR2 YFSETQ. This CDR3 is built from 16 residues. The CDR3 loop is CASSRIAGANSYEQYF. In DNA form, the CDR3 reads TGCGCCAGCAGCCGCATAGCGGGAGCGAACTCCTACGAGCAGTACTTC. Full variable domain (rest looked up from reference TRBV5-1 and TRBJ2-7): KAGVTQTPRYLIKTRGQQVTLSCSPISGHRSVSWYQQTPGQGLQFLFEYFSETQRNKGNFPGRFSGRQFSNSRSEMNVSTLELGDSALYLCASSRIAGANSYEQYFGPGTRLTVT.

The CDR3 is CASSLRGSTEAFF. DNA for the CDR3: TGTGCCAGCAGCTTGAGGGGGAGCACTGAAGCTTTCTTT. The chain joins TRBV5-6 to TRBJ1-1, with D possibly being TRBD1 (6 bases). Germline-derived CDR1 and CDR2 are SGHDT and YYEEEE. The CDR3 is made up of 13 amino acids. Trimming shortened V by 1 base and J by 4 bases, and 8 bases separated the two germline ends.

This chain links TRBV27 with TRBJ2-6; no definite D call. V was clipped by 4 bases and J by 0 bases, with 10 bases between them. The CDR3 has 16 amino acids. Germline CDR1 is MNHEY and CDR2 is SMNVEV (reference sequence). CDR3: CASSSTFPSGANVLTF. The DNA for the CDR3 is TGTGCCAGCAGTTCGACTTTTCCCTCTGGGGCCAACGTCCTGACTTTC.

As concerns this clone: Other DNA variants within this sample encode the same CDR3. V and J are TRBV7-2 and TRBJ2-5; D ambiguous. There are 11 residues in the CDR3. CDR1 and CDR2 from the germline V gene are SGHTA and FQGNSA. Trimming shortened V by 3 bases and J by 5 bases, and 4 bases separated the two germline ends. The CDR3 DNA sequence: TGTGCCAGCAGCTTTTCTGAGACCCAGTACTTC. Translated: CASSFSETQYF.

The chain recombines TRBV24-1 with TRBJ2-2; D is uncertain. The CDR3 covers 12 residues. Germline-derived CDR1 and CDR2 are KGHDR and SFDVKD. The V and J ends lost 6 bases and 5 bases respectively, with 6 bases between them. The CDR3 bases are TGTGCCACCAGTCTCAGAACCGGGGAGCTGTTTTTT. This encodes CATSLRTGELFF.

The gene calls are TRBV25-1 and TRBJ1-4; 9 nucleotides line up with TRBD1. J gave up 8 bases and V 1 base, and 5 bases lay outside the gene matches. The CDR3 extends over 15 amino acids. Germline V gene data show CDR1 as MGHDK and CDR2 as SYGVNS. The CDR3 is CASSELKGTGEKLFF. Written as DNA, the CDR3 is TGTGCCAGCAGTGAATTAAAGGGGACAGGGGAAAAACTGTTTTTT.

J is TRBJ1-3 and V is TRBV5-1; the D gene is possibly TRBD1 (5 bases). V lost 2 bases, J lost 3 bases, and 12 bases lay in between. The CDR3 runs to 15 residues. Germline V lookup: CDR1 SGHRS, CDR2 YFSETQ. The CDR3 reads CASSFGDRIGNTIYF. The CDR3 region has the DNA TGCGCCAGCAGCTTCGGAGACAGAATTGGAAACACCATATATTTT.

This clone was detected ten times or more. CDR3 DNA: TGTGCCAGTAGTAGCCCGGACAGGGGGGATCAGCCCCAGCATTTT. Its translation is CASSSPDRGDQPQHF. V and J are TRBV19 and TRBJ1-5; 10 bases line up with TRBD1. CDR1 and CDR2 (germline): LNHDA, SQIVND (reference sequence). This CDR3 spans 15 amino acids. V gave up 4 bases and J gave up 5 bases; unmatched junction bases: 5.

In its sample, this clone was seen a few times. This chain joins TRBV5-6 and TRBJ1-1; tentatively, D is TRBD1 (5 bases). The length of the CDR3 is 14 residues. V lost 1 base to trimming and J lost 4 bases, with 11 bases between them. CDR1 and CDR2 (germline): SGHDT, YYEEEE. The CDR3, as DNA: TGTGCCAGCAGCTTGTATCAGGGATTCACTGAAGCTTTCTTT. Its translation is CASSLYQGFTEAFF.

The V gene is TRBV5-1, the J gene TRBJ2-1; TRBD2 is a possible D gene (6 bases). Germline CDR1 SGHRS, CDR2 YFSETQ. Trimming took off 0 bases at V and 3 bases at J, with 7 bases between the two ends. The CDR3 is made up of 14 amino acids. CDR3 nucleotides: TGCGCCAGCAGCTTGGCCGGGAGCTACAATGAGCAGTTCTTC. Residues: CASSLAGSYNEQFF.

The rearrangement uses TRBV18 and TRBJ2-2, with 10 bases matching TRBD2. This CDR3 region has 16 residues. The V gene's germline CDR1 is KGHSH and CDR2 LQKENI. The trim removed 3 bases at V and 5 bases at J, leaving 6 bases unmatched. CDR3 bases: TGTGCCAGCTCACCTCCAAGCGGGAGGGTTACCGGGGAGCTGTTTTTT. Its translation: CASSPPSGRVTGELFF.

V gene TRBV19 combines with J gene TRBJ1-2, with a possible D match to TRBD1 (5 bases). V dropped 6 bases and J dropped 5 bases, with 13 bases sitting between them. There are 13 residues in the CDR3. CDR1 LNHDA and CDR2 SQIVND come from the germline V gene (reference sequence). The CDR3: CASSTRVSYGYTF. The CDR3 DNA follows: TGTGCCAGTAGCACCAGGGTTTCTTATGGCTACACCTTC.

The CDR3 DNA reads TGCGCCACCTCCAGACTAGCGGGAGGGATGGATACGCAGTATTTT. Amino acids: CATSRLAGGMDTQYF. The chain carries TRBV5-1 and TRBJ2-3; 14 bases line up with TRBD2. Germline V gene sequence: CDR1 SGHRS, CDR2 YFSETQ. J gave up 6 bases and V 9 bases, and 9 bases lay outside the gene matches. This CDR3 comprises 15 residues.

The rearrangement links TRBV18 to TRBJ1-6; the match to TRBD1 covers 8 bases. Germline V gene lookup returns CDR1 KGHSH and CDR2 LQKENI. The CDR3 loop spans 16 amino acids. After removal of 2 bases from V and 10 bases from J, the junction contained 10 bases not matched to a gene. The CDR3, as DNA: TGTGCCAGCTCACCAACCGGTGACAGGGGAACCTCACCCCTCCACTTT. Translating gives CASSPTGDRGTSPLHF.

This clone was recorded once. The chain joins TRBV2 to TRBJ1-5, with 7 bases lining up with TRBD1. V was clipped by 5 bases and J by 6 bases; unmatched bases: 4. This CDR3 region has 13 residues. Germline V gene lookup returns CDR1 SNHLY and CDR2 FYNNEI. The CDR3 coding sequence is TGTGCCAGCAGTATACAGGGGAGTCAGCCCCAGCATTTT. It codes for CASSIQGSQPQHF.

The rearrangement uses TRBV5-4 and TRBJ2-1; 11 bases are shared with TRBD2. Germline-derived CDR1 and CDR2 are SGHNT and YYREEE (reference sequence). V trimming: 4 bases; J trimming: 6 bases; junction bases outside the gene matches: 18. CDR3 length equals 19 residues. The DNA of the CDR3 is TGTGCCAGCAGCCCTCAAGCCTTCCCCGGGACTAGCGGACGCAATGAGCAGTTCTTC. Protein: CASSPQAFPGTSGRNEQFF.

The V gene is TRBV7-2, the J gene TRBJ2-5; 11 bases align to TRBD2. V lost 5 bases and J lost 9; bases outside the gene matches: 8. CDR1 SGHTA and CDR2 FQGNSA come from the germline V gene. The CDR3 sequence is 14 residues long. Here the CDR3 DNA reads TGTGCCAGCAGCCAACTAGCGGGGGCTTCCCCCCAGTACTTC. This encodes CASSQLAGASPQYF.

The rearrangement joins TRBV6-5 to TRBJ2-1, with D perhaps matching TRBD2 (6 bases). Deletions cut 7 bases from V and 7 bases from J, with 8 bases between. In germline, CDR1 is MNHEY, CDR2 SVGAGI. This CDR3 has 11 amino acids. CDR3: CASNRGNEQFF. The CDR3 DNA follows: TGTGCCAGCAACCGGGGGAATGAGCAGTTCTTC.

The chain links TRBV7-2 to TRBJ2-5, with D unclear. V dropped 2 bases and J dropped 4 bases, with 5 bases sitting between them. Germline values: CDR1 SGHTA, CDR2 FQGNSA. The CDR3 sequence is 12 residues long. CDR3 in DNA: TGTGCCAGCAGCTTATACGGAGAGACCCAGTACTTC. This codes for CASSLYGETQYF.

This chain joins TRBV7-7 and TRBJ2-2; 7 bases line up with TRBD1. CDR3 length: 15 amino acids. Unmatched junction bases numbered 6, after V lost 4 bases and J lost 4 bases. Germline V CDR1 and CDR2: SSHAT, FNYEAQ (reference sequence). The CDR3 spells CASSSSTGSTGELFF. As DNA, the CDR3 is TGTGCCAGCAGCTCTTCGACAGGGAGCACCGGGGAGCTGTTTTTT.

This rearrangement joins TRBV29-1 to TRBJ1-3, with D uncertain. Germline V gene lookup returns CDR1 SQVTM and CDR2 ANQGSEA. Trimming removed 2 bases at V and 1 base at J, with 9 bases between. This CDR3 has 14 residues. CDR3 coding DNA: TGCAGCGTTGAATTGCAGGCTTCTGGAAACACCATATATTTT. This encodes CSVELQASGNTIYF.

This clone was detected a few times. The chain has TRBV19 and TRBJ2-3, with 9 bases aligning to TRBD1. The CDR3 length is 16 residues. The V segment lost 6 bases and the J segment 0 bases; nucleotides outside the gene matches: 7. Per germline, CDR1 LNHDA and CDR2 SQIVND (reference sequence). Here the CDR3 reads CASSTGTGFSTDTQYF. CDR3 sequence (DNA): TGTGCCAGTAGCACCGGGACAGGGTTTAGCACAGATACGCAGTATTTT.

The chain carries TRBV4-2 and TRBJ2-2; 7 bases map to TRBD1. Germline V CDR1 and CDR2: LGHNA, YNFKEQ. V lost 0 bases to trimming and J lost 8 bases; unmatched junction nucleotides: 6. This CDR3 is 15 amino acids long. This CDR3 reads CASSQEGGQFGELFF. CDR3 in DNA: TGTGCCAGCAGCCAAGAAGGGGGACAGTTTGGGGAGCTGTTTTTT.

The chain combines TRBV2 with TRBJ2-5, with D unresolved. There are 12 residues in the CDR3. Germline V CDR1 and CDR2: SNHLY, FYNNEI. V was pared by 4 bases and J by 3 bases, with 6 bases between. Here the CDR3 reads CASSVGKETQYF. In DNA, the CDR3 is TGTGCCAGCAGTGTTGGCAAAGAGACCCAGTACTTC.

V usage is TRBV6-2 or TRBV6-3 and J usage is TRBJ1-5; weak D call: TRBD1 (5 bases). V was trimmed by 5 bases and J by 14 bases, leaving 10 bases between them. Looked up from germline, CDR1 is MNHEY and CDR2 is SVGEGT. The CDR3 spans 10 residues. CDR3 region: CASSNGQEHF. The CDR3 DNA follows: TGTGCCAGCAGTAACGGACAAGAGCATTTT.

The J gene is TRBJ1-3, the V gene TRBV11-1; TRBD1 might be the D (5 bases). This CDR3 is built from 15 residues. The germline V and J ends were trimmed by 5 bases and 0 bases, with 11 bases remaining between them. The germline V gene encodes CDR1 SGHAT and CDR2 FQDESV (reference sequence). CDR3 bases: TGTGCCAGCAGCCGCGGGACGTTCTCTGGAAACACCATATATTTT. It is translated as CASSRGTFSGNTIYF.

The rearrangement uses TRBV7-3 and TRBJ1-2; 7 bases agree with TRBD1. The germline CDR1 and CDR2 sequences are SGHTA and FQGTGA. The CDR3 spans 14 residues. Trimming at V came to 5 bases and at J to 8 bases, leaving 11 bases not matched to a gene. The CDR3 sequence: CASSPPGLTGGYTF. DNA for the CDR3: TGTGCCAGCAGCCCACCAGGGTTGACAGGGGGCTACACCTTC.